This is a list of T cell receptor beta chains from one sample in a study of regulatory T cells in long-lasting Graves disease. Using its own MiXCR run on the multiplex PCR reads, TCRdb lists one record per CDR3 protein. The sample has some 500,000 distinct CDR3 sequences; 13% are singletons. The data were also submitted as part of a second study, on T cells in Graves' hyperthyroidism and ophthalmopathy.

The material was peripheral blood mononuclear cells (PBMCs), obtained at new diagnosis, from a patient treated with antithyroid drugs. The origin of the receptors is a man aged 25 to 40 with Graves disease. CDR3s include the opening cysteine and the closing phenylalanine or tryptophan. A D gene is named only where the DNA matches it firmly. Clone size, where shown, is once, few, many, or a class for clones that have expanded.

13	TRBJ1-2	few	TRBV5-1	-	CASSPTGNHGYTF	TGCGCCAGCAGTCCAACAGGGAACCATGGCTACACCTTC
16	TRBJ2-3	many	TRBV13	TRBD2	CASSLKLNGRIDTQYF	TGTGCCAGCAGCCTAAAGCTTAACGGGAGGATCGATACGCAGTATTTT
15	TRBJ2-2	many	TRBV12-3/TRBV12-4	TRBD2	CASTVLAGASGELFF	TGTGCCAGCACCGTACTAGCGGGGGCCTCCGGGGAGCTGTTTTTT
13	TRBJ1-1	many	TRBV30	-	CAWSTMSNTEAFF	TGTGCCTGGAGTACCATGTCGAACACTGAAGCTTTCTTT
15	TRBJ2-2	many	TRBV6-1	-	CASSPGHLNTGELFF	TGTGCCAGCAGTCCGGGACACTTGAACACCGGGGAGCTGTTTTTT
15	TRBJ2-3	many	TRBV14	-	CASSQGLVRTDTQYF	TGTGCCAGCAGCCAAGGCCTGGTCCGCACAGATACGCAGTATTTT
15	TRBJ2-7	many	TRBV12-3/TRBV12-4	TRBD1	CASILGQGGIYEQYF	TGTGCCAGCATCCTCGGACAGGGTGGGATCTACGAGCAGTACTTC
15	TRBJ2-2	-	TRBV19	-	CAIKGLRRTTGELFF	TGTGCCATCAAAGGACTACGGCGTACCACCGGGGAGCTGTTTTTT
15	TRBJ1-5	few	TRBV7-2	-	CASSPRSWSNQPQHF	TGTGCCAGCAGCCCGAGGAGCTGGAGCAATCAGCCCCAGCATTTT
16	TRBJ2-7	many	TRBV6-1	TRBD2	CANSLTSGSSSYEQYF	TGTGCCAACAGTCTGACTAGCGGGAGTTCCTCCTACGAGCAGTACTTC
15	TRBJ1-5	many	TRBV6-1	-	CASRAGQYSNQPQHF	TGTGCCAGCAGGGCCGGACAGTATAGCAATCAGCCCCAGCATTTT
13	TRBJ2-5	many	TRBV7-9	-	CASTLGSEETQYF	TGTGCCAGTACGTTGGGAAGCGAGGAGACCCAGTACTTC
13	TRBJ2-3	-	TRBV30	TRBD2	CAWGTSGTDTQYF	TGTGCCTGGGGGACTAGTGGCACAGATACGCAGTATTTT
12	TRBJ2-3	-	TRBV2	-	CASSNGADTQYF	TGTGCCAGCAGCAACGGGGCAGATACGCAGTATTTT
15	TRBJ2-7	many	TRBV11-1	-	CASRKTGVATYEQYF	TGTGCCAGCAGAAAAACGGGGGTGGCGACCTACGAGCAGTACTTC
14	TRBJ1-3	many	TRBV27	TRBD1	CASRQGTTGNTIYF	TGTGCCAGCAGACAGGGGACCACTGGAAACACCATATATTTT
13	TRBJ2-5	many	TRBV18	-	CASSPEAIGTQYF	TGTGCCAGCTCACCAGAAGCCATAGGGACCCAGTACTTC
15	TRBJ2-1	many	TRBV6-1	TRBD2	CASIKGLAGDNEQFF	TGTGCCAGCATCAAGGGACTAGCGGGAGACAATGAGCAGTTCTTC
17	TRBJ2-7	many	TRBV29-1	-	CSVEEGPGARSSYEQYF	TGCAGCGTTGAGGAAGGTCCAGGGGCGAGGAGCTCCTACGAGCAGTACTTC
14	TRBJ1-2	few	TRBV18	-	CASSPQEGFYGYTF	TGTGCCAGCTCACCACAGGAAGGCTTCTATGGCTACACCTTC
12	TRBJ1-1	many	TRBV3-1	-	CASSQDRAEAFF	TGTGCCAGCAGCCAAGACAGGGCAGAAGCTTTCTTT
14	TRBJ2-2	many	TRBV6-5	-	CASSYVGEAGELFF	TGTGCCAGCAGTTACGTGGGAGAAGCCGGGGAGCTGTTTTTT
12	TRBJ1-2	-	TRBV7-2	-	CASSWTDYGYTF	TGTGCCAGCAGCTGGACTGACTATGGCTACACCTTC
13	TRBJ2-5	many	TRBV20-1	-	CSAAGHRQETQYF	TGCAGTGCCGCGGGACACCGACAAGAGACCCAGTACTTC
15	TRBJ1-2	few	TRBV9	-	CASSVSGLFNYGYTF	TGTGCCAGCAGCGTTTCGGGCCTGTTTAACTATGGCTACACCTTC
15	TRBJ1-2	-	TRBV4-2	-	CASSQDQGVSYGYTF	TGTGCCAGCAGCCAAGATCAGGGAGTATCCTATGGCTACACCTTC
17	TRBJ2-7	-	TRBV15	-	CATSPNRGGVSSYEQYF	TGTGCCACCAGCCCGAACAGGGGCGGGGTAAGCTCCTACGAGCAGTACTTC
11	TRBJ2-1	-	TRBV19	-	CATRGPNEQFF	TGTGCCACCCGAGGGCCCAATGAGCAGTTCTTC
13	TRBJ2-1	many	TRBV2	-	CASSGNTDGEQFF	TGTGCCAGCAGTGGGAACACCGACGGTGAGCAGTTCTTC
13	TRBJ2-1	many	TRBV28	-	CASSPPGANEQFF	TGTGCCAGCAGTCCGCCCGGGGCCAATGAGCAGTTCTTC
14	TRBJ1-4	many	TRBV13	-	CASSSYRVREKLFF	TGTGCCAGCAGCTCCTACCGGGTACGGGAAAAACTGTTTTTT
16	TRBJ2-5	-	TRBV28	-	CASSFFSAKSQETQYF	TGTGCCAGCAGTTTCTTTAGCGCTAAGTCTCAAGAGACCCAGTACTTC
15	TRBJ2-2	many	TRBV24-1	-	CATSDFFPDTGELFF	TGTGCCACCAGTGATTTTTTCCCAGACACCGGGGAGCTGTTTTTT
14	TRBJ2-3	many	TRBV12-5	TRBD2	CSSRASGRLDTQYF	TGCAGCTCGCGGGCTAGCGGGAGACTAGATACGCAGTATTTT
15	TRBJ1-1	many	TRBV10-3	-	CAISESTGGGTEAFF	TGTGCCATCAGTGAGTCGACGGGTGGGGGCACTGAAGCTTTCTTT
16	TRBJ2-5	-	TRBV3-1	TRBD1	CASSPIRTGHQETQYF	TGTGCCAGCAGCCCGATTCGGACAGGGCACCAAGAGACCCAGTACTTC
17	TRBJ2-6	-	TRBV19	-	CASSIKIQGLGANVLTF	TGTGCCAGTAGTATAAAAATACAGGGCCTCGGGGCCAACGTCCTGACTTTC
12	TRBJ1-5	few	TRBV11-2	-	CASSLSAGPQHF	TGTGCCAGCAGCTTATCGGCAGGGCCCCAGCATTTT
14	TRBJ2-7	many	TRBV6-5	-	CASSYSESVNEQYF	TGTGCCAGCAGTTACTCGGAGTCCGTCAACGAGCAGTACTTC
15	TRBJ1-1	-	TRBV19	TRBD1	CASSRDRGLDTEAFF	TGTGCCAGTAGTAGGGACAGGGGGCTTGACACTGAAGCTTTCTTT
15	TRBJ1-2	-	TRBV7-8	TRBD1	CASSPDRGTNYGYTF	TGTGCCAGCAGCCCAGACAGGGGGACCAACTATGGCTACACCTTC
13	TRBJ2-5	many	TRBV29-1	-	CSVEMDSQETQYF	TGCAGCGTTGAAATGGACAGTCAAGAGACCCAGTACTTC
14	TRBJ2-7	-	TRBV10-1	-	CASSEISSYYEQYF	TGCGCCAGCAGTGAAATTAGCAGTTACTACGAGCAGTACTTC
16	TRBJ2-3	-	TRBV5-1	TRBD1	CASSLEQGAQRDTQYF	TGCGCCAGCAGCTTGGAACAGGGGGCGCAGAGAGATACGCAGTATTTT
12	TRBJ2-2	many	TRBV30	TRBD2	CAWSAGGSPLFF	TGTGCCTGGTCAGCGGGAGGATCGCCGCTGTTTTTT
13	TRBJ1-2	-	TRBV5-4	-	CASSLAVEVGYTF	TGTGCCAGCAGCTTGGCGGTTGAGGTTGGCTACACCTTC
12	TRBJ2-7	many	TRBV5-1	-	CASSLEDYEQYF	TGTGCCAGCAGTTTAGAGGACTACGAGCAGTACTTC
17	TRBJ2-7	few	TRBV19	TRBD1	CASSTGTGRSSVYEQYF	TGTGCCAGTAGTACCGGGACAGGGCGTTCGTCGGTCTACGAGCAGTACTTC
14	TRBJ2-5	many	TRBV6-1	TRBD1	CASSVGTGKETQYF	TGTGCCAGCAGTGTTGGGACAGGGAAAGAGACCCAGTACTTC